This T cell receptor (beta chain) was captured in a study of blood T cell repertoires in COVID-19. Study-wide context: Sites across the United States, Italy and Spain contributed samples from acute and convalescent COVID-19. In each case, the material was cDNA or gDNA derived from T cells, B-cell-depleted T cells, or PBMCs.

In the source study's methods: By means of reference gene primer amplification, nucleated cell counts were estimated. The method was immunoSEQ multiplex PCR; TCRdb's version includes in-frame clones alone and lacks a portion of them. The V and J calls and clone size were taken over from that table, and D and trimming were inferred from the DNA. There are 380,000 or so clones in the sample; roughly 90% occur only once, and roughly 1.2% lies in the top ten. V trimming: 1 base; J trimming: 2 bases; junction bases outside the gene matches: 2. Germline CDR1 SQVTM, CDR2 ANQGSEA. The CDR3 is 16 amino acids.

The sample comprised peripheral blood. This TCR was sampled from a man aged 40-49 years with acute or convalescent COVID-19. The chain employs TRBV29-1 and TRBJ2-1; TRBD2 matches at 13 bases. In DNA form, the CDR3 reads TGCAGCGTTGAAGGGACTAGCGGGAGTCCCTACAATGAGCAGTTCTTC. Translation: CSVEGTSGSPYNEQFF.